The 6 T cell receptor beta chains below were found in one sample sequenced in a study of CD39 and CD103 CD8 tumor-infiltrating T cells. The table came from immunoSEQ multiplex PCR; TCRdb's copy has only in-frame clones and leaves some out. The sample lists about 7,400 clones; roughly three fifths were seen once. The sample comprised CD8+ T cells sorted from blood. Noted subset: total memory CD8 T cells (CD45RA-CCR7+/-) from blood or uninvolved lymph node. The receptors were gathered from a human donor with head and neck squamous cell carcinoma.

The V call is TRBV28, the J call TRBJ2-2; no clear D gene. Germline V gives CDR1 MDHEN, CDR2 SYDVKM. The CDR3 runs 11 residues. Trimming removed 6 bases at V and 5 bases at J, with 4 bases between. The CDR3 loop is CASRRTGELFF. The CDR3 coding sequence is TGTGCCAGCAGGAGGACCGGGGAGCTGTTTTTT. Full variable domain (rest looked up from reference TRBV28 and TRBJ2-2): DVKVTQSSRYLVKRTGEKVFLECVQDMDHENMFWYRQDPGLGLRLIYFSYDVKMKEKGDIPEGYSVSREKKERFSLILESASTNQTSMYLCASRRTGELFFGEGSRLTVL.

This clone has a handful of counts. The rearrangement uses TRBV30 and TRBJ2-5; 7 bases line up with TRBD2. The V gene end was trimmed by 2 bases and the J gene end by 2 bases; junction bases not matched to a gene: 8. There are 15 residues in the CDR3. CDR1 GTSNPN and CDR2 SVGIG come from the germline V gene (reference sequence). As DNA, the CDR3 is TGTGCCTGGAGTCAGCGGGGAACCCTTCAAGAGACCCAGTACTTC. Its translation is CAWSQRGTLQETQYF.

The CDR3 DNA is TGTGCCAGTAGTATCCGGGGGCATCTTAGCGATGAGCAGTTCTTC. Protein sequence: CASSIRGHLSDEQFF. The J gene is TRBJ2-1, the V gene TRBV19; the D call may be TRBD1 or TRBD2 (6 bases each). The germline CDR1 and CDR2 sequences are LNHDA and SQIVND (reference sequence). Trimming stripped 3 bases from V and 8 bases from J, with 17 bases between. The CDR3 loop spans 15 amino acids.

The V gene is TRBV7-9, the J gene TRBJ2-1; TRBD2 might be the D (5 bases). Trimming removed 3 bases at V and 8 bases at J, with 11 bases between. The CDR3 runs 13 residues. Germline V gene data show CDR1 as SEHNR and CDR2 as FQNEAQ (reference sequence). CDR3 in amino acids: CASSFPSSDEQFF. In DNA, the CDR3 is TGTGCCAGCAGCTTCCCTAGCAGCGATGAGCAGTTCTTC.

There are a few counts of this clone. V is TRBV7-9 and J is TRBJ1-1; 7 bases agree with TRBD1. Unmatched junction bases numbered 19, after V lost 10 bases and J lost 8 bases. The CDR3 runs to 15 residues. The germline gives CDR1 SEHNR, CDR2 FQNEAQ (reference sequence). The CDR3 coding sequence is TGTGCCACAGGGGAGACTAGGACAGGTAGACAAGAAGCTTTCTTT. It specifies CATGETRTGRQEAFF.

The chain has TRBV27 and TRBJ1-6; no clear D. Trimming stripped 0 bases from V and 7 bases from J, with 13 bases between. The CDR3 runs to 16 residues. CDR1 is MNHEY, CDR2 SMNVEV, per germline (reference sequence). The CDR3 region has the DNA TGTGCCAGCAGTTTATCTGGGGAATGGAGGAATTCACCCCTCCACTTT. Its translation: CASSLSGEWRNSPLHF.